This T cell receptor (beta chain) derives from a study of T cell changes during pregnancy in multiple sclerosis. Method: immunoSEQ multiplex PCR; TCRdb's copy keeps in-frame clones and lacks some. Of some 48,000 clones in the sample, 85% to 95% were seen once. Germline V CDR1 and CDR2: SNHLY, FYNNEI. Trimming shortened V by 7 bases and J by 1 base, and 11 bases separated the two germline ends. The CDR3 is 13 residues long. The sequence was collected from a female donor with multiple sclerosis, enrolled in a pregnancy study. The starting material was CD8+ T cells from peripheral blood mononuclear cells, obtained in the first trimester of pregnancy. The chain links TRBV2 to TRBJ2-7; the D gene is possibly TRBD1 (6 bases). CDR3 residues: CASTTGWSYEQYF. The CDR3 DNA is TGTGCCAGCACAACAGGGTGGTCCTACGAGCAGTACTTC.